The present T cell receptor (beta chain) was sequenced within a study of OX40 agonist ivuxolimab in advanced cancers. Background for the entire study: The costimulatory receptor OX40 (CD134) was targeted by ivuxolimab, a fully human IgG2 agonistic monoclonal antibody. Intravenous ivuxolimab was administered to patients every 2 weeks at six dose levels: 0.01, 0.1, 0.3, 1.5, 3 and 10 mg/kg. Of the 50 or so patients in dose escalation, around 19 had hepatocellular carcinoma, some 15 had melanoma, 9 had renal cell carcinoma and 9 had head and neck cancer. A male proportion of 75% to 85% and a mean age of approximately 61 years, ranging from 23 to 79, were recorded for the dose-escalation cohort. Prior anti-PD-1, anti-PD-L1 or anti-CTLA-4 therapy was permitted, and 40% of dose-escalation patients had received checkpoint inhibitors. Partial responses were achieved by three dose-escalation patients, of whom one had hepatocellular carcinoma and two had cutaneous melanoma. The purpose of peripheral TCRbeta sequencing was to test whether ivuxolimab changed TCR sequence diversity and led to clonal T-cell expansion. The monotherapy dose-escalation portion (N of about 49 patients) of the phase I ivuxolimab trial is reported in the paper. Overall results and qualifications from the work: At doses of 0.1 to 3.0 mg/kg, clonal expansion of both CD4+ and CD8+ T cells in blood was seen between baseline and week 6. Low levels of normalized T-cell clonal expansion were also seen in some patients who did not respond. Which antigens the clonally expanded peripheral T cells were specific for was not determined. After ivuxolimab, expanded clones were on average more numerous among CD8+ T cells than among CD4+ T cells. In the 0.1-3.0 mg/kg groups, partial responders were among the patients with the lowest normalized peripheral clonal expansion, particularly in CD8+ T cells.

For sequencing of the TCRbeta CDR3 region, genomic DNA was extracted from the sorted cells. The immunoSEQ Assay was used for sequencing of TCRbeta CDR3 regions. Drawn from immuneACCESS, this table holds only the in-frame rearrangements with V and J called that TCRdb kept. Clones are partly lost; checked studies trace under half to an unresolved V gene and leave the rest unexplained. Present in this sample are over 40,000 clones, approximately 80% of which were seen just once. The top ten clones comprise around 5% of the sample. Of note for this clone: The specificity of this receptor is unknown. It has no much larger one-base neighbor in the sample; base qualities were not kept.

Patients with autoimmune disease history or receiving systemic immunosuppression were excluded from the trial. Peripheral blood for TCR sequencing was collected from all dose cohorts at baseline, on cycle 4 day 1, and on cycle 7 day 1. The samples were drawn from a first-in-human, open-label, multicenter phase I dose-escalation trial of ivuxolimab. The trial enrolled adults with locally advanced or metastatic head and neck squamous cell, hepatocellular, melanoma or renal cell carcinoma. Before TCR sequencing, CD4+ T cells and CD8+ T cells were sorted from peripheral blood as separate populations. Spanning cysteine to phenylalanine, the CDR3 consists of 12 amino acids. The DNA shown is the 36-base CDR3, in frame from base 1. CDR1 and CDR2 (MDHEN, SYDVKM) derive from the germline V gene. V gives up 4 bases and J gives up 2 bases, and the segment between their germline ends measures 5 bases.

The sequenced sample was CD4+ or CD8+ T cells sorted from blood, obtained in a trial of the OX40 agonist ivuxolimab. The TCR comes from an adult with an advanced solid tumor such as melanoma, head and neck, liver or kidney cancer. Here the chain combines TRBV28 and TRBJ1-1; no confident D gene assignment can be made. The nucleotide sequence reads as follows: TGTGCCAGCAGTTCGGGTAACACTGAAGCTTTCTTT. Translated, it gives CASSSGNTEAFF.